This entry describes one T cell receptor beta chain. Its antigen remains unknown. The source of the sample is a study of PD-1 blockade in classical Hodgkin lymphoma. About the research overall: On a schedule of every 2 weeks, patients received nivolumab 3 mg/kg intravenously. The study, taken as a whole, reports: As was reported, newly diagnosed patients showed lower baseline TCR diversity than healthy donors did. Complete responders showed a baseline diversity that resembled the diversity of newly diagnosed patients. There remain no defined causes for the repertoire differences, which possibly reflect disease activity or prior therapy.

Time point meaning: cycle 4 day 1 (C4D1), after around six weeks of nivolumab. Every patient experienced relapse after autologous stem cell transplantation, and brentuximab vedotin exposure varied. Thawed PBMCs underwent magnetic negative selection to yield purified CD4+ T cells. Data came from immunoSEQ multiplex PCR; TCRdb stores just in-frame clones and leaves some out. In the table there are roughly 29,000 clones, more than 70% of which are singletons. Losses at the gene ends were 2 bases for V and 6 bases for J; bases not matched to a gene: 4. Germline assignment: CDR1 MNHEY and CDR2 SVGAGI. The CDR3 loop spans 14 amino acids.

This clonotype was sampled from a human donor with classical Hodgkin lymphoma. The source was CD4+ T cells from blood, collected before the fourth cycle of nivolumab. The chain links TRBV6-5 to TRBJ1-5; 7 bases are shared with TRBD1. This chain's CDR3 is CASSYDRATQPQHF. The CDR3 nucleotides read TGTGCCAGCAGTTACGACAGGGCGACTCAGCCCCAGCATTTT.